This TCR beta chain was identified in a study of OX40 agonist ivuxolimab in advanced cancers. Whole-study context: Patients achieving partial responses numbered three: one hepatocellular carcinoma case and two cutaneous melanoma cases.

Study-wide results and caveats: Clonal expansion from baseline to week 6 occurred in both CD4+ and CD8+ T cells.

As regards this clone: The target antigen is unknown.

Profiling relied on immunoSEQ multiplex PCR, and the TCRdb table lists in-frame clones only, not all of them. Here the sample spans about 79,000 clones, roughly four fifths being singletons. The specimen was CD4+ or CD8+ T cells sorted from blood, collected in a trial of the OX40 agonist ivuxolimab. This sequence was found in an adult with an advanced solid tumor such as melanoma, head and neck, liver or kidney cancer.

CDR3 DNA: TGTGCCATCAGTCGGGCGGGAGAGGAGCAAGAGACCCAGTACTTC. Protein product: CAISRAGEEQETQYF. This chain connects TRBV10-3 to TRBJ2-5, with 7 bases identical to TRBD2. From germline, CDR1 is ENHRY and CDR2 SYGVKD. The CDR3 extends over 15 amino acids. With 5 bases clipped from V and 2 bases from J, the junction kept 8 bases outside the gene matches.